These 17 T cell receptor beta chains came from one sample sequenced in a study of cytomegalovirus exposure and HLA in healthy donors. TCRdb's copy holds only in-frame clones and misses some; the assay was immunoSEQ multiplex PCR. The sample holds around 190,000 clones, about 89% seen once. Sample: PBMCs. These receptors were taken from a man aged 25-45 years in good health and CMV-seropositive.

CDR3 in DNA: TGTGCCAGCTCACCGTCGTTCGGGACGGGAGAGACCCAGTACTTC. Translated: CASSPSFGTGETQYF. The chain links TRBV18 to TRBJ2-5; D assignment may be TRBD1 or TRBD2 (5 bases each). The germline V gene encodes CDR1 KGHSH and CDR2 LQKENI. This CDR3 is built from 15 residues. The germline V and J ends were trimmed by 3 bases and 4 bases, with 15 bases remaining between them.

In this sample, this clone turned up a few times. The chain is built from TRBV2 and TRBJ1-1; D is ambiguous. The V and J ends lost 2 bases and 0 bases respectively, with 4 bases between them. Per the germline V gene, CDR1 is SNHLY and CDR2 is FYNNEI. CDR3 length equals 13 residues. In DNA, the CDR3 is TGTGCCAGCAGTGAATCTCTGAACACTGAAGCTTTCTTT. This translates into CASSESLNTEAFF.

The rearrangement uses TRBV6-5 and TRBJ2-4; no firm D call. CDR1 is MNHEY, CDR2 SVGAGI, per germline. The length of the CDR3 is 16 residues. V was cut by 0 bases and J by 0 bases, with 9 bases left in between. CDR3 DNA: TGTGCCAGCAGTTACTCGGAGACGGTAGCCAAAAACATTCAGTACTTC. This gives the protein CASSYSETVAKNIQYF.

DNA for the CDR3: TGCAGCGTTGAAAGCAGCTCTGGGGCCAACGTCCTGACTTTC. Its translation: CSVESSSGANVLTF. The V call is TRBV29-1, the J call TRBJ2-6; D not resolved. The CDR3 has 14 residues. From germline, CDR1 is SQVTM and CDR2 ANQGSEA. V lost 2 bases to trimming and J lost 0 bases, with 5 bases between them.

This clone was picked up one time. This same CDR3 is encoded by further DNA sequences in the sample. The chain couples TRBV7-2 to TRBJ2-2; D may be TRBD1 (6 bases). The CDR3 spans 13 residues. Germline-derived CDR1 and CDR2 are SGHTA and FQGNSA. V was cut by 2 bases and J by 5 bases, with 6 bases left in between. This CDR3 is CASSLQGTGELFF. The CDR3 DNA sequence: TGTGCCAGCAGCTTACAGGGGACCGGGGAGCTGTTTTTT. Using reference TRBV7-2 and TRBJ2-2 for the parts outside the CDR3, the full variable domain is GAGVSQSPSNKVTEKGKDVELRCDPISGHTALYWYRQSLGQGLEFLIYFQGNSAPDKSGLPSDRFSAERTGGSVSTLTIQRTQQEDSAVYLCASSLQGTGELFFGEGSRLTVL.

The rearrangement uses TRBV7-3 and TRBJ2-5, with D perhaps TRBD1 (5 bases). Germline loops: CDR1 SGHTA, CDR2 FQGTGA. Trimming took 4 bases from V and 0 from J, leaving 9 bases between them. The CDR3 extends over 14 amino acids. DNA of the CDR3: TGTGCCAGCAGCTGGGCAGGGCACCAAGAGACCCAGTACTTC. It translates to CASSWAGHQETQYF.

J is TRBJ2-7 and V is TRBV7-9; TRBD1 might be the D (5 bases). CDR3 length: 12 residues. In germline, CDR1 is SEHNR, CDR2 FQNEAQ (reference sequence). The V and J ends lost 1 base and 11 bases respectively, with 12 bases between them. The CDR3 DNA follows: TGTGCCAGCAGCTTAGAATCAGGGTTAAAGTACTTC. Amino acids: CASSLESGLKYF.

The chain employs TRBV6-1 and TRBJ1-4; no firm D call. V lost 2 bases to trimming and J lost 8 bases, with 9 bases between them. The CDR3 spans 13 residues. Looked up from germline, CDR1 is MNHNS and CDR2 is SASEGT. The CDR3 region is CASSETGGEKLFF. In nucleotides, the CDR3 is TGTGCCAGCAGTGAAACGGGAGGGGAAAAACTGTTTTTT.

This clone came up once. The V gene is TRBV19, the J gene TRBJ1-1; D is ambiguous. This CDR3 is built from 14 residues. The ends were cut back, 3 bases at V and 2 bases at J, with 10 bases in the middle. From germline, CDR1 is LNHDA and CDR2 SQIVND (reference sequence). CDR3 sequence reads: CASSIGRGNTEAFF. CDR3 nucleotides: TGTGCCAGTAGTATCGGACGGGGTAACACTGAAGCTTTCTTT.

This clone came up once. This chain joins TRBV7-8 and TRBJ1-1, with 8 bases lining up with TRBD1. Germline assignment: CDR1 SGHVS and CDR2 FQNEAQ. Trimming at V came to 8 bases and at J to 4 bases, leaving 9 bases not matched to a gene. The CDR3 loop spans 14 amino acids. The CDR3 nucleotides are TGTGCCAGCCGGACAGGGTTGGCCTTCACTGAAGCTTTCTTT. Amino acids: CASRTGLAFTEAFF.

This chain uses TRBV6-5 with TRBJ1-2; the D is unclear. The V end was cut by 2 bases, the J end by 8 bases, with 3 bases between. CDR1 and CDR2 (germline): MNHEY, SVGAGI. There are 10 residues in the CDR3. The DNA for the CDR3 is TGTGCCAGCAGTTACGTCGGCTACACCTTC. Translation: CASSYVGYTF.

This clone was counted a few times. The chain couples TRBV11-3 to TRBJ1-2, with D perhaps TRBD1 (5 bases). This CDR3 region has 13 residues. Deletions cut 8 bases from V and 6 bases from J, with 16 bases between. Germline V gene data show CDR1 as SGHNT and CDR2 as YENEEA. Here the CDR3 reads CASVGDVENGYTF. The CDR3, as DNA: TGTGCCAGCGTAGGGGATGTTGAGAATGGCTACACCTTC.

Concerning this clone itself: The same CDR3 can be traced to other DNA sequences in this sample. CDR3: CASSVASSYEQYF. The CDR3, as DNA: TGTGCCAGCAGCGTAGCTTCCTCCTACGAGCAGTACTTC. The V and J genes are TRBV9 and TRBJ2-7; the D is unclear. This CDR3 is built from 13 residues. Germline V lookup: CDR1 SGDLS, CDR2 YYNGEE. Trimming took 0 bases from V and 0 from J, leaving 4 bases between them.

V usage is TRBV5-1 and J usage is TRBJ2-1; D may be TRBD1 (6 bases). CDR1 is SGHRS, CDR2 YFSETQ, per germline. V was shortened by 4 bases and J by 8 bases, with 16 bases between the two germline ends. The CDR3 consists of 14 residues. The CDR3 here is CASSPRTAQDEQFF. The CDR3 DNA is TGCGCCAGCAGCCCACGGACAGCGCAGGATGAGCAGTTCTTC.

The rearrangement joins TRBV9 to TRBJ2-3; 10 bases match TRBD2. Germline CDR1 SGDLS, CDR2 YYNGEE. J lost 2 bases, V lost 4 bases, and 10 bases had no gene match. This CDR3 region has 17 residues. CDR3 in DNA: TGTGCCAGCAGCCCAAGGACACTAGCGGGGTTCACAGATACGCAGTATTTT. This sequence encodes CASSPRTLAGFTDTQYF.

This chain links TRBV5-8 with TRBJ1-1; the D gene is possibly TRBD1 (5 bases). Trimming cost V 6 bases and J 0 bases, with 21 bases left between them. This CDR3 is built from 17 residues. Germline V gene sequence: CDR1 SGHTS, CDR2 YDEGEE. CDR3 protein: CASNPGTGRGMNTEAFF. CDR3 nucleotide sequence: TGTGCCAGCAACCCGGGAACGGGGCGAGGCATGAACACTGAAGCTTTCTTT.

V and J are TRBV4-1 and TRBJ1-3; 9 bases line up with TRBD1. The germline gives CDR1 MGHRA, CDR2 YSYEKL. The V and J ends lost 4 bases and 6 bases, in that order; junction bases with no gene match: 7. The CDR3 loop spans 15 amino acids. CDR3 sequence reads: CASSPRDREENTIYF. CDR3 DNA sequence: TGCGCCAGCAGCCCACGGGACAGGGAGGAAAACACCATATATTTT.